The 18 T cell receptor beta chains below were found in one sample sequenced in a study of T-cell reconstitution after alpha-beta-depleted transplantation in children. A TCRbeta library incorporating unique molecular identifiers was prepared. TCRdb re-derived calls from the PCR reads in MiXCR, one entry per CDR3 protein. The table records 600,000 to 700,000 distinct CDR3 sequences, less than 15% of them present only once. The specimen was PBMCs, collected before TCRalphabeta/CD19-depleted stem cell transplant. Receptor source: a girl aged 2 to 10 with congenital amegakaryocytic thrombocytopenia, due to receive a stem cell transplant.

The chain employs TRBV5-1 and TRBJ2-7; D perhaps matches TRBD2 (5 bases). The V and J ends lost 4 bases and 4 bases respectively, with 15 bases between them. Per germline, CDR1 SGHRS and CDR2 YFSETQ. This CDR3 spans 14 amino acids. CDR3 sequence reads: CASSQTSFAYEQYF. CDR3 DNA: TGCGCCAGCAGCCAAACTAGTTTTGCTTACGAGCAGTACTTC.

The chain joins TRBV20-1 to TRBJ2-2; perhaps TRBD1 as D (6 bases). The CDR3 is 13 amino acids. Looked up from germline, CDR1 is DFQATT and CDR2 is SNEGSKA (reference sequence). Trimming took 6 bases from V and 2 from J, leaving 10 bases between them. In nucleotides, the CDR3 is TGCAGTGCGTGGACAGATAACACCGGGGAGCTGTTTTTT. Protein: CSAWTDNTGELFF.

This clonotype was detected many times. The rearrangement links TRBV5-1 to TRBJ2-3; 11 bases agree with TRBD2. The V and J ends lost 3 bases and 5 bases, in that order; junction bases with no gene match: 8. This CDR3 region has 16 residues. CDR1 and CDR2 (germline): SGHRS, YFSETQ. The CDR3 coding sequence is TGCGCCAGCAGCTCGGGACTAGCGGAAGGATTAGATACGCAGTATTTT. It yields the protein CASSSGLAEGLDTQYF.

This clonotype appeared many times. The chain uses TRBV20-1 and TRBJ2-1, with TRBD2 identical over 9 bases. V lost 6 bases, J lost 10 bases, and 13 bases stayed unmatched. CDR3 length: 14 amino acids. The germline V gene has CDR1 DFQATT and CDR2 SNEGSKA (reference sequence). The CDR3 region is CSAPRPGLAREQFF. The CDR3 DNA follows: TGCAGTGCCCCCAGGCCGGGACTAGCTCGGGAGCAGTTCTTC.

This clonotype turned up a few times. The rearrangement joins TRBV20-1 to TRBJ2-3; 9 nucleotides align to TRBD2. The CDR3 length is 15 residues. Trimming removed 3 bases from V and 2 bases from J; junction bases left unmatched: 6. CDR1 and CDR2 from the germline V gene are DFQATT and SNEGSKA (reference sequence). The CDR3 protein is CSARWLAGTTDTQYF. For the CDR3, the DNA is TGCAGTGCTAGGTGGCTAGCGGGAACCACAGATACGCAGTATTTT.

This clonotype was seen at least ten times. CDR3 DNA: TGTGCCAGCCCCCGGGACAGAAACACCGGGGAGCTGTTTTTT. It yields the protein CASPRDRNTGELFF. This chain joins TRBV6-5 and TRBJ2-2, with TRBD1 matching 7 bases. J gave up 2 bases and V 8 bases, and 5 bases lay outside the gene matches. The CDR3 is 14 residues long. In germline, CDR1 is MNHEY, CDR2 SVGAGI.

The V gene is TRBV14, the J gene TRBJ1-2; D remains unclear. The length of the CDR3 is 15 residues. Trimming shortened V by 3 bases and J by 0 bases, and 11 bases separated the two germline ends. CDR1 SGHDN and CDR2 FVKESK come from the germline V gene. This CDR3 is CASSHTADANYGYTF. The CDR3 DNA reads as TGTGCCAGCAGCCACACGGCAGACGCTAACTATGGCTACACCTTC. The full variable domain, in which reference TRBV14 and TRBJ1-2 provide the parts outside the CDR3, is EAGVTQFPSHSVIEKGQTVTLRCDPISGHDNLYWYRRVMGKEIKFLLHFVKESKQDESGMPNNRFLAERTGGTYSTLKVQPAELEDSGVYFCASSHTADANYGYTFGSGTRLTVV.

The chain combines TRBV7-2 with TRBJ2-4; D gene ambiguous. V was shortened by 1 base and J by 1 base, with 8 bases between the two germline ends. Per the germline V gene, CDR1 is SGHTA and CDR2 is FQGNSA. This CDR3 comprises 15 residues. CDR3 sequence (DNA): TGTGCCAGCAGCTTAGAGCTCAGGGCCAAAAACATTCAGTACTTC. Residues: CASSLELRAKNIQYF.

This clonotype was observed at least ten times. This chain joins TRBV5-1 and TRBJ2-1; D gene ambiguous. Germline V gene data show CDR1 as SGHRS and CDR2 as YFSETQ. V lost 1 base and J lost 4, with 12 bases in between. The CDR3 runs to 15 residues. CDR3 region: CASSLSTPIYNEQFF. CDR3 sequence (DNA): TGCGCCAGCAGCTTGTCTACCCCAATTTACAATGAGCAGTTCTTC.

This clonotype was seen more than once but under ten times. CDR3 bases: TGTGCCAGCAGACCCTCCACAGGGGAATTAGAAGAGACCCAGTACTTC. It codes for CASRPSTGELEETQYF. The chain uses TRBV7-9 and TRBJ2-5, with 7 positions matching TRBD1. CDR3 length: 16 amino acids. Germline V lookup: CDR1 SEHNR, CDR2 FQNEAQ (reference sequence). Trimming took 6 bases from V and 3 from J; bases not matched to a gene: 13.

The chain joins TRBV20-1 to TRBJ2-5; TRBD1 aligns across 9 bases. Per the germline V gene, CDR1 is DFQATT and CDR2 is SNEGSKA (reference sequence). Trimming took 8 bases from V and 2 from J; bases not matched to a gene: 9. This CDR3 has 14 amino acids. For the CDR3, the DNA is TGCAGTCCGATTGCAGGGACAGGGCAAGAGACCCAGTACTTC. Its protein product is CSPIAGTGQETQYF.

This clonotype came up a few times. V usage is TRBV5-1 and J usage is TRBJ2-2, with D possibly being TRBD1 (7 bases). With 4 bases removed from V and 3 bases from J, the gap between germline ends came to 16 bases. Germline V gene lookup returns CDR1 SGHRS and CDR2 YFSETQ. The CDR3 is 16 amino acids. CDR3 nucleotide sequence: TGCGCCAGCAGCGCAGGGGGTAGCGGAGACACCGGGGAGCTGTTTTTT. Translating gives CASSAGGSGDTGELFF.

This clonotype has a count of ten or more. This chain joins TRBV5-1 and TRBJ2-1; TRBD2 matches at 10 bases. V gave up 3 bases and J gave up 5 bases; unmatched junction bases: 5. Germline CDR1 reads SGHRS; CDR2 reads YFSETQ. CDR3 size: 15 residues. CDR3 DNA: TGCGCCAGCAGCTCTAGCGGGAGTAGTAACAATGAGCAGTTCTTC. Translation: CASSSSGSSNNEQFF.

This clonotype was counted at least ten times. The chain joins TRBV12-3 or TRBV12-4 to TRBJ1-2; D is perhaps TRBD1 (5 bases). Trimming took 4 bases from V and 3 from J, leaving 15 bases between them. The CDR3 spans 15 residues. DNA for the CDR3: TGTGCCAGCAGTTCCCCTATGAAAGGGGACTATGGCTACACCTTC. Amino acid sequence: CASSSPMKGDYGYTF.

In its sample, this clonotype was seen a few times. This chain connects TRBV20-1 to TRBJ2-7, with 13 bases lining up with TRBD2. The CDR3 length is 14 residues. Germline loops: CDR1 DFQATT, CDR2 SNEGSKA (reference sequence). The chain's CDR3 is CSAQGGLAGSEQYF. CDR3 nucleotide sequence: TGCAGCGCTCAAGGGGGACTAGCGGGAAGCGAGCAGTACTTC.

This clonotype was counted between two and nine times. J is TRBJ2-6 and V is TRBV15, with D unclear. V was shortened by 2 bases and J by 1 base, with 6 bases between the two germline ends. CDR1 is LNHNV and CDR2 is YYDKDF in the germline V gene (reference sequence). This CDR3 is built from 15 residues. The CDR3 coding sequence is TGTGCCACCAGCAGAACAGAGTCTGGGGCCAACGTCCTGACTTTC. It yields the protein CATSRTESGANVLTF.

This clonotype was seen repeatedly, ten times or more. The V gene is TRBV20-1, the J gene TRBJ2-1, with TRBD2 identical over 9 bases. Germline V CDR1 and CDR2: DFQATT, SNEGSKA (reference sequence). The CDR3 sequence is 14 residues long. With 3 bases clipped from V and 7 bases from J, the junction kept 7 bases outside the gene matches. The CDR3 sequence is CSASSASGTNEQFF. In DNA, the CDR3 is TGCAGTGCTAGTAGCGCTAGCGGGACGAATGAGCAGTTCTTC.

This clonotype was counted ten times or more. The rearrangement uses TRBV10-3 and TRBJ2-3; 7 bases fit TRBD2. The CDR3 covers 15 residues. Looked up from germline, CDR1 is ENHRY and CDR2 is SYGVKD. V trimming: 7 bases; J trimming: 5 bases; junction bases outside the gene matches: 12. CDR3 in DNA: TGTGCCATCATGAGAACGGGAGGTGGTAAAGATACGCAGTATTTT. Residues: CAIMRTGGGKDTQYF.